The clone carrying this T cell receptor beta chain was seen more than once but under ten times. Regarding treatment: oral pan-JAK inhibitor, 5-10 mg twice daily. The data originate from a study of CD8+ T cells in alopecia areata. The sequencing template was cDNA reverse transcribed from extracted RNA. TCRdb's table, derived via immunoSEQ multiplex PCR, lists solely in-frame clones and lacks some. The sample lists 150,000 to 200,000 clones; 58% were seen once. Germline CDR1 MGHRA, CDR2 YSYEKL. The CDR3 spans 14 residues. The ends were cut back, 5 bases at V and 5 bases at J, with 12 bases in the middle.

The sequences come from CD4+ T cells sorted from blood, collected at week 24, from a patient treated with tofacitinib. The rearrangement links TRBV4-1 to TRBJ1-4; D gene uncertain. This receptor was taken from a human donor with alopecia areata. The CDR3 protein is CASSDREINEKLFF. CDR3 bases: TGCGCCAGCAGCGACCGGGAGATCAATGAAAAACTGTTTTTT.